These 5 T cell receptor beta chains originate from one sample sequenced in a study of control samples from healthy donors and cancer patients (dated by TCRdb to 2019 to 2021). The library was prepared using the immunoSEQ multiplex PCR assay. TCRdb took this table from immuneACCESS and kept in-frame rearrangements with V and J called. Such tables lack part of the clones; where checked against another copy, unresolved V genes explain under half of the gap, and the rest is unexplained. In all, the sample holds roughly 100,000 clones, and around four fifths of those were seen once. The top ten clones comprise over 10% of the sample. Sequenced input: blood. The receptors were sampled from a woman aged 45-60 years in good health.

This chain connects TRBV9 to TRBJ2-7, with 9 positions matching TRBD2. CDR3 length: 16 residues. The germline gives CDR1 SGDLS, CDR2 YYNGEE. After removal of 0 bases from V and 1 base from J, the junction contained 5 bases not matched to a gene. CDR3 region: CASSVDSLAGSYEQYF. The DNA for the CDR3 is TGTGCCAGCAGCGTAGATTCCCTAGCGGGATCCTACGAGCAGTACTTC.

In this sample, this clone turned up once. The gene calls are TRBV5-6 and TRBJ2-7, with D tentatively TRBD1 (5 bases). The CDR3 runs to 13 residues. Germline CDR1 is SGHDT and CDR2 is YYEEEE. Trimming left V 3 bases short and J 6 bases short, with 13 bases between. The CDR3 loop reads CASSSPDKAEQYF. The CDR3 nucleotides are TGTGCCAGCAGCTCCCCGGACAAGGCCGAGCAGTACTTC.

This chain joins TRBV5-6 and TRBJ1-6, with D perhaps matching TRBD1 (6 bases). Trimming left V 0 bases short and J 7 bases short, with 17 bases between. This CDR3 comprises 17 residues. Germline lookup yields CDR1 SGHDT and CDR2 YYEEEE. The CDR3 protein is CASSLVQGSNPNSPLHF. The CDR3 bases are TGTGCCAGCAGCTTGGTTCAGGGGAGCAACCCGAATTCACCCCTCCACTTT.

This clone is a singleton in its sample. Other DNA variants within this sample encode the same CDR3. The chain's CDR3 is CASSGLAGDNEQFF. As DNA, the CDR3 is TGTGCCAGCAGCGGACTAGCGGGGGACAATGAGCAGTTCTTC. This sequence joins TRBV21-1 and TRBJ2-1; the D segment call TRBD2 is taken from the table without a DNA check. TRBV21-1 is a listed pseudogene. The CDR3 is made up of 14 amino acids.

The chain recombines TRBV9 with TRBJ2-3; TRBD2 matches 9 bases. The CDR3 has 15 residues. The germline CDR1 and CDR2 sequences are SGDLS and YYNGEE. The V segment lost 0 bases and the J segment 4 bases; nucleotides outside the gene matches: 3. CDR3 loop: CASSVVAGVADTQYF. DNA for the CDR3: TGTGCCAGCAGCGTAGTAGCGGGAGTGGCAGATACGCAGTATTTT.